The next 22 T cell receptor beta chains were all read from a single sample in a study of blood T cell repertoires in COVID-19. Profiled with immunoSEQ multiplex PCR; TCRdb holds only in-frame clones, not every one. This sample has approximately 46,000 clones, with approximately 87% found just once. The specimen was peripheral blood. The receptors stem from a human donor in a cohort sampled during active COVID-19.

J is TRBJ1-1 and V is TRBV10-2, with D possibly being TRBD1 (5 bases). The CDR3 loop spans 13 amino acids. Germline V CDR1 and CDR2: WSHSY, SAAADI. The V end lost 5 bases, the J end lost 5 bases, and 12 bases lay between the germline ends. The CDR3, as DNA: TGCGCCAGCAGTTTCAGGGTGGAAACTGAAGCTTTCTTT. This gives the protein CASSFRVETEAFF.

The chain uses TRBV6-1 and TRBJ1-1, with D possibly matching TRBD1 (5 bases). Germline values: CDR1 MNHNS, CDR2 SASEGT. Between the trimmed V and J ends, which lost 2 bases and 2 bases, there was a span of 18 bases. This CDR3 is built from 17 residues. The CDR3 nucleotides read TGTGCCAGCAGTGAACAGGGCCTACGATCCCCCAACACTGAAGCTTTCTTT. Translating it yields CASSEQGLRSPNTEAFF.

The table lists this clone with a few counts. The chain joins TRBV7-2 to TRBJ2-1; 8 positions match TRBD2. Germline lookup yields CDR1 SGHTA and CDR2 FQGNSA. The CDR3 is made up of 15 amino acids. J was trimmed by 3 bases and V by 5 bases; bases with no gene match: 6. The CDR3: CASSTSGGDYNEQFF. The CDR3 nucleotides are TGTGCCAGCAGCACTAGCGGAGGTGACTACAATGAGCAGTTCTTC.

The rearrangement uses TRBV10-3 and TRBJ2-5; the D gene is possibly TRBD2 (6 bases). CDR3 length equals 15 residues. Trimming removed 2 bases at V and 5 bases at J, with 15 bases between. Germline V gene sequence: CDR1 ENHRY, CDR2 SYGVKD. The CDR3 DNA reads as TGTGCCATCAGTGAGGTGGGGGGTGCAAGGGAGACCCAGTACTTC. It is translated as CAISEVGGARETQYF.

This chain joins TRBV2 and TRBJ1-2, with D tentatively TRBD1 (5 bases). Germline V gives CDR1 SNHLY, CDR2 FYNNEI. The CDR3 runs to 14 residues. V gave up 3 bases and J gave up 7 bases, with 15 bases separating them. The CDR3 nucleotides are TGTGCCAGCAGTGAGGGAAGGGGAAGTCGTGGCTACACCTTC. This sequence encodes CASSEGRGSRGYTF.

The CDR3: CAISESWTGGLANTEAFF. CDR3 DNA sequence: TGTGCCATCAGTGAGTCTTGGACAGGGGGTTTGGCTAACACTGAAGCTTTCTTT. V and J are TRBV10-3 and TRBJ1-1, with TRBD1 matching 10 bases. V lost 0 bases, J lost 2 bases, and 9 bases stayed unmatched. The germline V gene has CDR1 ENHRY and CDR2 SYGVKD. This CDR3 is built from 18 residues.

The V call is TRBV5-1, the J call TRBJ1-1; 7 bases agree with TRBD1. The CDR3 is 14 amino acids. Germline CDR1 SGHRS, CDR2 YFSETQ. Germline trimming cut 4 bases from V and 1 base from J; bases unmatched to any gene: 4. The CDR3 loop is CASSPGQPNTEAFF. Here the CDR3 DNA reads TGCGCCAGCAGCCCGGGACAGCCGAACACTGAAGCTTTCTTT.

The CDR3: CASSMQALNYGYTF. The DNA of the CDR3 is TGTGCCAGTAGTATGCAGGCCCTTAACTATGGCTACACCTTC. The chain is built from TRBV19 and TRBJ1-2, with D unclear. The ends were cut back, 3 bases at V and 1 base at J, with 9 bases in the middle. Germline V gives CDR1 LNHDA, CDR2 SQIVND (reference sequence). CDR3 size: 14 residues.

The chain joins TRBV11-2 to TRBJ2-1, with 13 bases matching TRBD2. The ends lost 1 base at V and 11 bases at J; junction bases unmatched: 5. CDR1 is SGHAT, CDR2 FQNNGV, per germline. CDR3 length: 15 amino acids. The CDR3 is CASSLVTSGGAQQFF. For the CDR3, the DNA is TGTGCCAGCAGCTTAGTAACTAGCGGGGGGGCCCAGCAGTTCTTC. The variable domain in full, completed from reference TRBV11-2 and TRBJ2-1, reads EAGVAQSPRYKIIEKRQSVAFWCNPISGHATLYWYQQILGQGPKLLIQFQNNGVVDDSQLPKDRFSAERLKGVDSTLKIQPAKLEDSAVYLCASSLVTSGGAQQFFGPGTRLTVL.

This sequence joins TRBV28 and TRBJ2-7; TRBD1 aligns across 7 bases. The V segment lost 8 bases and the J segment 2 bases; nucleotides outside the gene matches: 9. Germline CDR1 is MDHEN and CDR2 is SYDVKM. This CDR3 region has 14 residues. The CDR3 coding sequence is TGTGCCAGCGGATGGGACAGCTATACCTACGAGCAGTACTTC. Its protein is CASGWDSYTYEQYF.

A few counts support this clone. V usage is TRBV6-2 or TRBV6-3 and J usage is TRBJ1-5; D is perhaps TRBD1 (6 bases). This CDR3 comprises 14 residues. Trimming cost V 5 bases and J 4 bases, with 12 bases left between them. The germline V gene encodes CDR1 MNHEY and CDR2 SVGEGT. The CDR3 loop is CASSQDSENQPQHF. The CDR3 region has the DNA TGTGCCAGCAGTCAGGACAGCGAGAATCAGCCCCAGCATTTT.

The J gene is TRBJ1-2, the V gene TRBV4-1; 8 bases are a match to TRBD1. Unmatched junction bases numbered 8, after V lost 6 bases and J lost 5 bases. The V gene's germline CDR1 is MGHRA and CDR2 YSYEKL. The CDR3 extends over 14 amino acids. CDR3 amino acids: CASSRGQGDYGYTF. DNA of the CDR3: TGCGCCAGCAGTCGCGGACAGGGAGATTATGGCTACACCTTC.

This clone was seen only once. J is TRBJ2-3 and V is TRBV19, with 9 bases lining up with TRBD2. This CDR3 contains 17 residues. Trimming cost V 1 base and J 2 bases; bases outside gene matches: 7. Germline CDR1 reads LNHDA; CDR2 reads SQIVND (reference sequence). This chain's CDR3 is CASSIANSGGLTDTQYF. CDR3 DNA: TGTGCCAGTAGTATAGCTAATAGCGGGGGTCTCACAGATACGCAGTATTTT.

The J gene is TRBJ1-1, the V gene TRBV3-1 (or the pseudogene TRBV3-2); 9 bases fit TRBD1. The CDR3 loop spans 15 amino acids. The V gene end was trimmed by 4 bases and the J gene end by 3 bases; junction bases not matched to a gene: 6. Germline values: CDR1 LGHDT, CDR2 YNNKEL (reference sequence). The CDR3 DNA reads as TGTGCCAGCAGCCTACAGGGGGCAGGGTACACTGAAGCTTTCTTT. Residues: CASSLQGAGYTEAFF.

The chain combines TRBV6-5 with TRBJ2-7; D unresolved. Germline-derived CDR1 and CDR2 are MNHEY and SVGAGI. The CDR3 contains 13 residues. The V end lost 6 bases, the J end lost 0 bases, and 9 bases lay between the germline ends. The CDR3, as DNA: TGTGCCAGCAGCGTAGCAGTCTCCTACGAGCAGTACTTC. This gives the protein CASSVAVSYEQYF.

The gene calls are TRBV7-9 and TRBJ1-5; no clear D gene. CDR1 is SEHNR and CDR2 is FQNEAQ in the germline V gene (reference sequence). The CDR3 consists of 14 residues. V lost 1 base to trimming and J lost 2 bases, with 6 bases between them. The CDR3 sequence is CASSLERGNQPQHF. In DNA form, the CDR3 reads TGTGCCAGCAGCTTAGAGAGGGGCAATCAGCCCCAGCATTTT.

The chain joins TRBV19 to TRBJ1-2, with TRBD1 identical over 10 bases. The germline CDR1 and CDR2 sequences are LNHDA and SQIVND (reference sequence). The CDR3 runs to 15 residues. V trimming: 4 bases; J trimming: 9 bases; junction bases outside the gene matches: 11. The CDR3 reads CASSTTGTGVASYTF. CDR3 nucleotide sequence: TGTGCCAGTAGTACCACCGGGACAGGGGTTGCTAGCTACACCTTC.

The chain uses TRBV13 and TRBJ1-1; unclear D gene. The length of the CDR3 is 13 residues. Trimming took off 1 base at V and 1 base at J, with 4 bases between the two ends. Germline values: CDR1 PRHDT, CDR2 FYEKMQ (reference sequence). The CDR3 is CASSLASNTEAFF. CDR3 nucleotide sequence: TGTGCCAGCAGCTTAGCTTCGAACACTGAAGCTTTCTTT.

The chain recombines TRBV5-6 with TRBJ1-2, with TRBD1 matching over 7 bases. Looked up from germline, CDR1 is SGHDT and CDR2 is YYEEEE. After removal of 3 bases from V and 4 bases from J, the junction contained 6 bases not matched to a gene. The CDR3 consists of 14 residues. The CDR3 reads CASSWDSATYGYTF. The CDR3 bases are TGTGCCAGCAGCTGGGACAGTGCGACCTATGGCTACACCTTC.

J is TRBJ2-3 and V is TRBV30; TRBD2 agrees at 12 bases. This CDR3 comprises 15 residues. Germline CDR1 reads GTSNPN; CDR2 reads SVGIG (reference sequence). V lost 3 bases, J lost 6 bases, and 7 bases stayed unmatched. CDR3 sequence: CAWSPSGGAADTQYF. The CDR3 region has the DNA TGTGCCTGGAGCCCTAGCGGGGGGGCGGCGGATACGCAGTATTTT.

This chain uses TRBV5-1 with TRBJ1-5; D is possibly TRBD1 (6 bases). The CDR3 has 14 amino acids. Per germline, CDR1 SGHRS and CDR2 YFSETQ. Trimming pared 4 bases from V and 4 bases from J, leaving 12 bases between. The CDR3 protein is CASSQTGLNQPQHF. CDR3 coding DNA: TGCGCCAGCAGCCAAACAGGGCTAAATCAGCCCCAGCATTTT.

The chain combines TRBV12-3 or TRBV12-4 with TRBJ2-1; tentatively, D is TRBD2 (6 bases). The germline V and J ends were trimmed by 8 bases and 7 bases, with 12 bases remaining between them. This CDR3 is 12 amino acids long. For the CDR3, the DNA is TGTGCCAGCCGCCCGGGGGTAAATGAGCAGTTCTTC. Translation: CASRPGVNEQFF.